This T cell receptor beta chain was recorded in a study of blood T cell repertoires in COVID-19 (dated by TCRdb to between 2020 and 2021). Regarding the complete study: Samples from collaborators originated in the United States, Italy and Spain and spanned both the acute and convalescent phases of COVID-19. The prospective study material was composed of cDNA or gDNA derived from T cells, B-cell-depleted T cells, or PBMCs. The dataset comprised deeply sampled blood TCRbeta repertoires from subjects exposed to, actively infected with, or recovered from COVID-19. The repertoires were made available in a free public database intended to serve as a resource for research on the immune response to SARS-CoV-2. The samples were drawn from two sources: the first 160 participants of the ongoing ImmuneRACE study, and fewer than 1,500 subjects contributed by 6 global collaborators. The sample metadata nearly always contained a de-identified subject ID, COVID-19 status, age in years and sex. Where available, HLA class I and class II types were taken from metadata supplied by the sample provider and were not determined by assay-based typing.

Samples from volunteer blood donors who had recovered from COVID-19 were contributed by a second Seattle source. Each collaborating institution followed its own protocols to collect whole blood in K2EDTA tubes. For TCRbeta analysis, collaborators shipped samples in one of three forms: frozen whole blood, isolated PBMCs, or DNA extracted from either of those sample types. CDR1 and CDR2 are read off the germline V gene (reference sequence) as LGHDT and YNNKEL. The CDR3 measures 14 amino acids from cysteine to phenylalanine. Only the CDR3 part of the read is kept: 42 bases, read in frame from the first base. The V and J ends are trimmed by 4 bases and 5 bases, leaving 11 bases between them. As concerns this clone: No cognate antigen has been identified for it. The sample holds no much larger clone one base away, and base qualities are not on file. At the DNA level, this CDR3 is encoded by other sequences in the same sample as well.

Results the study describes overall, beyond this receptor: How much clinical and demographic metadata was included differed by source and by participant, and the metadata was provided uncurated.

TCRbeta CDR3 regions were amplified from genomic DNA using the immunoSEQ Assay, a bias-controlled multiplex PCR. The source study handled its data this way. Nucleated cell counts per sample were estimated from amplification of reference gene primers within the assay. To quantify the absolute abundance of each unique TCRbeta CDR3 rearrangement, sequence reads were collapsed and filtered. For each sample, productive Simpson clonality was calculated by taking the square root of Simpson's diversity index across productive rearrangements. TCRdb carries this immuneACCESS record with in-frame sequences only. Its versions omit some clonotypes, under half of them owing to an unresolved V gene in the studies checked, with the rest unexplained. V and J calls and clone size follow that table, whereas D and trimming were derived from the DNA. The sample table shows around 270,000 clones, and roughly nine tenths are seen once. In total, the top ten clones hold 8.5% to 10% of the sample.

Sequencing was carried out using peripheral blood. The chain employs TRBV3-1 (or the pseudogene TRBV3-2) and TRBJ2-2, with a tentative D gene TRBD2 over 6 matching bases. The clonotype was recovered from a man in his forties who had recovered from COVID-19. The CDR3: CASSPGRGTGELFF. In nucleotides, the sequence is TGTGCCAGCAGCCCCGGACGGGGGACCGGGGAGCTGTTTTTT.